The T cell receptor beta chain described here comes from a study of regulatory T cells in long-lasting Graves disease. General study results and limits: Rather than thyroid tissue, only peripheral blood underwent study.

This CDR3 spans 15 amino acids. The ends were cut back, 6 bases at V and 3 bases at J, with 15 bases in the middle. CDR1 is SGHAT and CDR2 is FQNNGV in the germline V gene. This clonotype was seen many times. As yet, its antigen is unknown. Time point here: newly diagnosed GD, antithyroid drugs for less than 3 months. Following extraction of RNA from PBMCs, that RNA was used to make the TCR library. In building TCR beta libraries, iRepertoire HTBI primers were used together with Arm-PCR of CDR3 regions. Each CDR3 protein is one row after TCRdb ran MiXCR on the multiplex PCR reads. The data hold just over 600,000 distinct CDR3 sequences, with 16% observed a single time. These data also featured in a second study, about T cells in Graves' hyperthyroidism and ophthalmopathy.

V is TRBV11-2 and J is TRBJ2-1; D is unresolved. The specimen comprised peripheral blood mononuclear cells (PBMCs), sampled at new diagnosis, from a patient treated with antithyroid drugs. The receptor's source is a woman aged 25 to 39 with Graves disease. Here the CDR3 DNA reads TGTGCCAGCAGAGATACTGCCCCGTTCTACAATGAGCAGTTCTTC. This codes for CASRDTAPFYNEQFF.